This entry lists 9 T cell receptor beta chains sequenced from one sample in a study of T cells in Graves' hyperthyroidism and ophthalmopathy. RNA transcripts were the template for amplifying TCR beta CDR3 regions. HTBI primers drove first-round RT-PCR of the TCR CDR3. TCRdb fed the multiplex PCR reads into MiXCR, producing one record per CDR3 protein. The sample holds about 400,000 distinct CDR3 sequences, approximately 14% seen once. The sequenced sample consisted of blood. The source is a young woman with Graves' hyperthyroidism that later progressed to Graves' ophthalmopathy.

This clonotype was detected ten times or more. The CDR3 is CASSLAGGDTQYF. Here the CDR3 DNA reads TGTGCCAGCAGCTTAGCGGGCGGGGATACGCAGTATTTT. This sequence joins TRBV7-9 and TRBJ2-3; maybe TRBD2 (5 bases). Germline V gene lookup returns CDR1 SEHNR and CDR2 FQNEAQ (reference sequence). V was pared by 0 bases and J by 6 bases, with 7 bases between. The CDR3 extends over 13 amino acids.

This clonotype appeared a few times. This chain joins TRBV25-1 and TRBJ1-5; possible D gene TRBD1, 6 bases. The CDR3 is 14 residues long. The V and J ends lost 3 bases and 4 bases respectively, with 10 bases between them. CDR1 and CDR2 (germline): MGHDK, SYGVNS. DNA for the CDR3: TGTGCCAGCAGTGATTACAGGGAAAATCAGCCCCAGCATTTT. Translation gives CASSDYRENQPQHF.

In its sample, this clonotype was seen many times. The V call is TRBV2, the J call TRBJ1-5; D is unresolved. CDR1 is SNHLY and CDR2 is FYNNEI in the germline V gene. The CDR3 is 15 residues long. V shed 6 bases and J shed 0 bases, with 12 bases lying between them. The CDR3 region has the DNA TGTGCCAGCAGCGTTGAAGCGGCTAGCAATCAGCCCCAGCATTTT. It specifies CASSVEAASNQPQHF. The full variable domain, in which reference TRBV2 and TRBJ1-5 provide the parts outside the CDR3, is EPEVTQTPSHQVTQMGQEVILRCVPISNHLYFYWYRQILGQKVEFLVSFYNNEISEKSEIFDDQFSVERPDGSNFTLKIRSTKLEDSAMYFCASSVEAASNQPQHFGDGTRLSIL.

In this sample, this clonotype turned up many times. The CDR3 region is CASSPYRDAYEQYF. CDR3 bases: TGTGCCAGCAGCCCATACAGGGACGCCTACGAGCAGTACTTC. The chain is built from TRBV6-1 and TRBJ2-7, with D possibly being TRBD1 (6 bases). Germline-derived CDR1 and CDR2 are MNHNS and SASEGT. V lost 6 bases and J lost 2, with 14 bases in between. The CDR3 has 14 amino acids.

This clonotype was detected many times. The chain links TRBV19 to TRBJ2-1; possibly TRBD2 for D (5 bases). The CDR3 covers 18 residues. The V end lost 3 bases, the J end lost 3 bases, and 21 bases lay between the germline ends. Germline V gene lookup returns CDR1 LNHDA and CDR2 SQIVND (reference sequence). CDR3 bases: TGTGCCAGTAGTATCTGGGTTGGACTGGCCCCGATCTACAATGAGCAGTTCTTC. It encodes CASSIWVGLAPIYNEQFF. The full variable domain, in which reference TRBV19 and TRBJ2-1 provide the parts outside the CDR3, is DGGITQSPKYLFRKEGQNVTLSCEQNLNHDAMYWYRQDPGQGLRLIYYSQIVNDFQKGDIAEGYSVSREKKESFPLTVTSAQKNPTAFYLCASSIWVGLAPIYNEQFFGPGTRLTVL.

This clonotype was picked up many times. The chain is built from TRBV18 and TRBJ2-3; D may be TRBD2 (6 bases). V gave up 3 bases and J gave up 2 bases, with 9 bases separating them. Germline CDR1 is KGHSH and CDR2 is LQKENI. The CDR3 is 14 amino acids. The CDR3 DNA follows: TGTGCCAGCTCACCGCGGGATTACACAGATACGCAGTATTTT. This encodes CASSPRDYTDTQYF.

This clonotype was seen ten or more times. The chain is built from TRBV11-2 and TRBJ2-1; TRBD2 agrees at 7 bases. Trimming removed 0 bases from V and 7 bases from J; junction bases left unmatched: 9. Germline loops: CDR1 SGHAT, CDR2 FQNNGV. The CDR3 totals 16 residues. The CDR3 bases are TGTGCCAGCAGCTTAGACAATTGGCGGGAGTTTAATGAGCAGTTCTTC. It translates to CASSLDNWREFNEQFF.

This clonotype was detected many times. This sequence joins TRBV20-1 and TRBJ2-5, with D possibly being TRBD2 (7 bases). Trimming cost V 5 bases and J 4 bases, with 14 bases left between them. The CDR3 runs 13 residues. Germline values: CDR1 DFQATT, CDR2 SNEGSKA (reference sequence). CDR3 sequence (DNA): TGCAGTGCTCCGTCGGGGGGCAGAGAGACCCAGTACTTC. Protein product: CSAPSGGRETQYF.

This clonotype was found many times. The chain joins TRBV27 to TRBJ2-3; D not resolved. Germline CDR1 is MNHEY and CDR2 is SMNVEV (reference sequence). V lost 2 bases to trimming and J lost 3 bases, with 9 bases between them. The CDR3 consists of 14 residues. CDR3 bases: TGTGCCAGCAGTTTAAGAGGCGGAACAGATACGCAGTATTTT. This translates into CASSLRGGTDTQYF.